The TCR beta chain under discussion was sequenced for a study of cytomegalovirus exposure and HLA in healthy donors. Whole-study findings and limits: Later, an analysis found that common viral pathogens appeared to be linked with several of the most significant clusters. According to a later analysis, most TCR beta chains associated with CMV appeared HLA-restricted. Most of the TCR beta V segments (in an earlier analysis) were productive either about 87% or about 30% of the time.

A word on this clone: The antigen is undetermined.

PCR used 60 Vbeta primers and 13 Jbeta primers. Some clones are missing from TCRdb's copy, which holds only in-frame ones; the method was immunoSEQ multiplex PCR. Its table lists roughly 50,000 clones. The source material was PBMCs. The TCR comes from a man between 40 and 49 years old in good health and CMV-seropositive.

This CDR3 is CASGGRDRGLNGYTF. The DNA for the CDR3 is TGTGCCAGCGGAGGACGGGACAGGGGGCTGAATGGCTACACCTTC. The chain couples TRBV2 to TRBJ1-2, with TRBD1 identical over 12 bases. CDR1 and CDR2 from the germline V gene are SNHLY and FYNNEI. The trim removed 8 bases at V and 6 bases at J, leaving 10 bases unmatched. The CDR3 is made up of 15 amino acids.